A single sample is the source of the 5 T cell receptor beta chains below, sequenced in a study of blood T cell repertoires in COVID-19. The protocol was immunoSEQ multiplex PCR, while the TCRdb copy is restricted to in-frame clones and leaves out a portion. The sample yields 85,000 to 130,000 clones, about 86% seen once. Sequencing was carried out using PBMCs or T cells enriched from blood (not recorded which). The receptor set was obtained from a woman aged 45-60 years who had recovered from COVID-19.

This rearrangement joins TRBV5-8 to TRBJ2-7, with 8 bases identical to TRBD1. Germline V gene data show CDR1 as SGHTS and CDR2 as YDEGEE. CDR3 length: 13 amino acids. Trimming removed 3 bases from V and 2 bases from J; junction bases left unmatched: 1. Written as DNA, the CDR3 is TGTGCCAGCAGCTCACAGGGGGCCTACGAGCAGTACTTC. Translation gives CASSSQGAYEQYF.

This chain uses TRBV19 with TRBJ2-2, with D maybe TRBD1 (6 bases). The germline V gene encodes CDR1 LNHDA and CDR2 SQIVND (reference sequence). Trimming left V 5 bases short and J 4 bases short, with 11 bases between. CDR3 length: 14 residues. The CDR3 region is CASSEQGPTGELFF. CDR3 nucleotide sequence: TGTGCCAGTAGTGAACAGGGTCCCACCGGGGAGCTGTTTTTT. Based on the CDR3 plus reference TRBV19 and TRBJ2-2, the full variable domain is DGGITQSPKYLFRKEGQNVTLSCEQNLNHDAMYWYRQDPGQGLRLIYYSQIVNDFQKGDIAEGYSVSREKKESFPLTVTSAQKNPTAFYLCASSEQGPTGELFFGEGSRLTVL.

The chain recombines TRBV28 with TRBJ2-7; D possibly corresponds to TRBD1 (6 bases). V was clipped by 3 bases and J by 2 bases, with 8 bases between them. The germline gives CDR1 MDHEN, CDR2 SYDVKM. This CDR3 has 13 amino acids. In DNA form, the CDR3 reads TGTGCCAGCAGTTTGGACAGCCCCTACGAGCAGTACTTC. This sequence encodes CASSLDSPYEQYF.

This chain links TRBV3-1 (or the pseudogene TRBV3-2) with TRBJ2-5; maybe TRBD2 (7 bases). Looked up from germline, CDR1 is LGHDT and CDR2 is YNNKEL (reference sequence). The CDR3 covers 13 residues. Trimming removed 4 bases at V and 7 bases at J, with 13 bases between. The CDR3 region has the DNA TGTGCCAGCAGCCTAGGGGGGGGTGGGACCCAGTACTTC. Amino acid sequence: CASSLGGGGTQYF.

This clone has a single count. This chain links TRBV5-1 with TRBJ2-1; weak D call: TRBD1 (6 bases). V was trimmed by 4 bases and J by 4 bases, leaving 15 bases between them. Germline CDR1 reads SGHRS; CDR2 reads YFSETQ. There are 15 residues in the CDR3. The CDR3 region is CASSTQGAEYNEQFF. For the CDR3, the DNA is TGCGCCAGCAGCACACAGGGAGCGGAATACAATGAGCAGTTCTTC.